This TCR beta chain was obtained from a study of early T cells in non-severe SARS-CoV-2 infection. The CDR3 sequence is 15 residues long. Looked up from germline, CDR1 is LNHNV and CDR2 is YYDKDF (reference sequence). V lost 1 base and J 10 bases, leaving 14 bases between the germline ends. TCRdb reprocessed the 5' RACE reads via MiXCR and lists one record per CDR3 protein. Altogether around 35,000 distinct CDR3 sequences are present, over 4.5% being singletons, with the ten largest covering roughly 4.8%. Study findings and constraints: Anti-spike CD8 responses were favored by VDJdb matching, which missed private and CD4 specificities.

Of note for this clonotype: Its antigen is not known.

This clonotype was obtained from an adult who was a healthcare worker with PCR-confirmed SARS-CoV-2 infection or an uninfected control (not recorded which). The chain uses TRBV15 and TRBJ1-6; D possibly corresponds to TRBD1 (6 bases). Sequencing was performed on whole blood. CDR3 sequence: CATSRAGQRISPLHF. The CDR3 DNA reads TGTGCCACCAGCAGAGCGGGACAACGCATCTCACCCCTCCACTTT. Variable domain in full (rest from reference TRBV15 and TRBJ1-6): DAMVIQNPRYQVTQFGKPVTLSCSQTLNHNVMYWYQQKSSQAPKLLFHYYDKDFNNEADTPDNFQSRRPNTSFCFLDIRSPGLGDTAMYLCATSRAGQRISPLHFGNGTRLTVT.